Below are 2 T cell receptor beta chains sequenced from a single sample in a study of blood T cell repertoires in COVID-19. Sequenced by immunoSEQ multiplex PCR; TCRdb stores in-frame clones only, minus some. This repertoire shows under 250,000 clones, over 65% found once; its top ten account for roughly 3.5%. Specimen: PBMCs or T cells enriched from blood (not recorded which). These receptors all come from a woman aged 55-70 years who had recovered from COVID-19.

This chain connects TRBV10-3 to TRBJ2-2, with TRBD2 as a possible D gene (6 bases). V was clipped by 0 bases and J by 2 bases, with 13 bases between them. Germline loops: CDR1 ENHRY, CDR2 SYGVKD. The CDR3 contains 17 residues. The CDR3 is CAISESMAGSNTGELFF. The DNA for the CDR3 is TGTGCCATCAGTGAGTCGATGGCGGGATCAAACACCGGGGAGCTGTTTTTT.

The chain couples TRBV10-3 to TRBJ1-2, with 11 positions matching TRBD1. V lost 0 bases and J lost 12; bases outside the gene matches: 15. The CDR3 is made up of 17 amino acids. Germline V gene sequence: CDR1 ENHRY, CDR2 SYGVKD. The CDR3 nucleotides read TGTGCCATCAGTGAGTCGTCGATTGGGACAGGGGGTGAAGAGGACACCTTC. The encoded protein is CAISESSIGTGGEEDTF.